This passage covers 13 T cell receptor beta chains from one sample sequenced in a study of shared clonotypes between healthy human individuals. Sequencing used immunoSEQ multiplex PCR; TCRdb keeps in-frame clones, though not all of them. The sample shows hundreds of thousands of clones, around 73% of them seen only once. The specimen sequenced was memory CD4+ T cells sorted from blood. Subset meaning: CD45RA-negative fraction. These receptors were collected from a woman younger than 45 in good health.

There are a few counts of this clone. The CDR3 bases are TGTGCCGTAGGGGGTGTCTACAATGAGCAGTTCTTC. This gives the protein CAVGGVYNEQFF. The rearrangement links TRBV19 to TRBJ2-1, with D possibly TRBD1 on 6 matching bases. The V end lost 11 bases, the J end lost 3 bases, and 11 bases lay between the germline ends. Per germline, CDR1 LNHDA and CDR2 SQIVND (reference sequence). The CDR3 totals 12 residues. The variable domain in full, with the rest retrieved from reference TRBV19 and TRBJ2-1, is DGGITQSPKYLFRKEGQNVTLSCEQNLNHDAMYWYRQDPGQGLRLIYYSQIVNDFQKGDIAEGYSVSREKKESFPLTVTSAQKNPTAFYLCAVGGVYNEQFFGPGTRLTVL.

The genes are TRBV19 and TRBJ2-1; 7 bases agree with TRBD2. Germline V lookup: CDR1 LNHDA, CDR2 SQIVND (reference sequence). The CDR3 totals 12 residues. Trimming at V came to 5 bases and at J to 14 bases, leaving 9 bases not matched to a gene. The CDR3 region has the DNA TGTGCCAGTAGTCCCAGGGAGGGACGGGAGTTCTTC. Translating gives CASSPREGREFF.

This chain links TRBV28 with TRBJ2-7; TRBD1 or TRBD2 may be the D gene (6 bases each). Germline values: CDR1 MDHEN, CDR2 SYDVKM. This CDR3 is 15 amino acids long. V was trimmed by 7 bases and J by 7 bases, leaving 23 bases between them. The CDR3 DNA sequence: TGTGCCAGCATCAGTCGCGGGACATCCCCTTGGGAGCAGTACTTC. Its translation is CASISRGTSPWEQYF.

The chain employs TRBV4-2 and TRBJ2-1, with 8 positions matching TRBD1. Germline CDR1 reads LGHNA; CDR2 reads YNFKEQ. The CDR3 is 15 residues long. The ends lost 4 bases at V and 4 bases at J; junction bases unmatched: 6. In DNA form, the CDR3 reads TGTGCCAGCAGCCCAGGGGGCGGGATATACAATGAGCAGTTCTTC. Amino acid sequence: CASSPGGGIYNEQFF.

The rearrangement uses TRBV29-1 and TRBJ2-7; the match to TRBD1 covers 10 bases. CDR1 SQVTM and CDR2 ANQGSEA come from the germline V gene. Losses at the gene ends were 0 bases for V and 0 bases for J; bases not matched to a gene: 11. This CDR3 is built from 18 residues. CDR3 bases: TGCAGCGTTGAAGAATGGGGACAGGGGCTAAGGAGCTCCTACGAGCAGTACTTC. Protein product: CSVEEWGQGLRSSYEQYF.

This chain uses TRBV7-9 with TRBJ1-1; TRBD1 is a possible D gene (5 bases). Germline V gene lookup returns CDR1 SEHNR and CDR2 FQNEAQ (reference sequence). V was cut by 0 bases and J by 8 bases, with 10 bases left in between. This CDR3 spans 13 amino acids. For the CDR3, the DNA is TGTGCCAGCAGCTTAGCCGGGACGGCCGAAGCTTTCTTT. Translating gives CASSLAGTAEAFF.

This sequence joins TRBV19 and TRBJ1-5; perhaps TRBD1 as D (5 bases). Germline-derived CDR1 and CDR2 are LNHDA and SQIVND (reference sequence). The CDR3 totals 17 residues. Trimming left V 6 bases short and J 1 base short, with 19 bases between. CDR3 coding DNA: TGTGCCAGTAGATGGGTGGGCGGGGGTAGCAGCAATCAGCCCCAGCATTTT. It specifies CASRWVGGGSSNQPQHF.

The table lists this clone with a few counts. This chain uses TRBV4-1 with TRBJ1-6; 9 bases line up with TRBD1. V shed 3 bases, J shed 7 bases, and the junction held 7 bases outside the gene matches. The CDR3 totals 16 residues. CDR1 and CDR2 from the germline V gene are MGHRA and YSYEKL. The CDR3 sequence: CASSHVGTGQNSPLHF. The CDR3 region has the DNA TGCGCCAGCAGCCATGTAGGGACAGGGCAGAATTCACCCCTCCACTTT.

V gene TRBV5-6 combines with J gene TRBJ1-3; D remains ambiguous. CDR3 length: 14 amino acids. Germline assignment: CDR1 SGHDT and CDR2 YYEEEE. The V end was cut by 2 bases, the J end by 1 base, with 7 bases between. The CDR3 loop is CASSFSGSGNTIYF. In nucleotides, the CDR3 is TGTGCCAGCAGCTTTTCAGGTTCTGGAAACACCATATATTTT.

This rearrangement joins TRBV9 to TRBJ2-1; D is ambiguous. The CDR3 extends over 13 amino acids. Per the germline V gene, CDR1 is SGDLS and CDR2 is YYNGEE. Trimming left V 0 bases short and J 8 bases short, with 9 bases between. CDR3 DNA sequence: TGTGCCAGCAGCGTAGAACTGGTTCATGAGCAGTTCTTC. Translating it yields CASSVELVHEQFF.

The chain has TRBV13 and TRBJ2-2, with 9 positions matching TRBD1. This CDR3 is 17 amino acids long. The junction had 8 bases not matched to a gene; V was cut back by 5 bases and J by 1 base. CDR1 is PRHDT, CDR2 FYEKMQ, per germline (reference sequence). CDR3 nucleotide sequence: TGTGCCAGCAGCGTGATACACAGGGGGCGGAACACCGGGGAGCTGTTTTTT. It translates to CASSVIHRGRNTGELFF.

A word on this clone: In the same sample, other DNA sequences code for this CDR3. The chain couples TRBV28 to TRBJ1-5; D is unresolved. Trimming took 3 bases from V and 0 from J, leaving 3 bases between them. The germline V gene encodes CDR1 MDHEN and CDR2 SYDVKM. The CDR3 has 13 amino acids. The CDR3 nucleotides read TGTGCCAGCAGTTTCTATAGCAATCAGCCCCAGCATTTT. Translation: CASSFYSNQPQHF.

This chain links TRBV5-1 with TRBJ2-7, with D uncertain. Trimming removed 0 bases from V and 5 bases from J, with 6 bases in between. Germline V gives CDR1 SGHRS, CDR2 YFSETQ. CDR3 size: 12 residues. CDR3 loop: CASSLARNEQYF. In DNA form, the CDR3 reads TGCGCCAGCAGCTTGGCTAGGAACGAGCAGTACTTC. The full variable domain, in which reference TRBV5-1 and TRBJ2-7 provide the parts outside the CDR3, is KAGVTQTPRYLIKTRGQQVTLSCSPISGHRSVSWYQQTPGQGLQFLFEYFSETQRNKGNFPGRFSGRQFSNSRSEMNVSTLELGDSALYLCASSLARNEQYFGPGTRLTVT.